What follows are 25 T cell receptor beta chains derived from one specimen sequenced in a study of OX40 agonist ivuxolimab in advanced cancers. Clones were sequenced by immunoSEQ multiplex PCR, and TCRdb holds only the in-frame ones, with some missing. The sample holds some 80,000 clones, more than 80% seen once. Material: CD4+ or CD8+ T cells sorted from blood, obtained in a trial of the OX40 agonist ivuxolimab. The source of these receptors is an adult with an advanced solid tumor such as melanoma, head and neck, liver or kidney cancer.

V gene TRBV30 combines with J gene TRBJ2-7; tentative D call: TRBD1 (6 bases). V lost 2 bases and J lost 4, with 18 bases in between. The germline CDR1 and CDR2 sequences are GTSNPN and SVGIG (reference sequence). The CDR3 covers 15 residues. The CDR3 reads CAWSRTDRWGYEQYF. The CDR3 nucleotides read TGTGCCTGGAGTAGGACCGACAGGTGGGGTTACGAGCAGTACTTC.

CDR3 protein: CASGKSGSYEQYF. The CDR3 region has the DNA TGTGCCAGCGGTAAGAGTGGGAGTTACGAGCAGTACTTC. The J gene is TRBJ2-7, the V gene TRBV6-5, with D perhaps matching TRBD2 (5 bases). Trimming stripped 8 bases from V and 4 bases from J, with 15 bases between. The CDR3 contains 13 residues. CDR1 and CDR2 (germline): MNHEY, SVGAGI.

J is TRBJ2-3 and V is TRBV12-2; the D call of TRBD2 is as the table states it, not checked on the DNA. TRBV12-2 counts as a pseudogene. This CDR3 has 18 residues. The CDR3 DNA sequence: TGTGCAAGTCGCTTAGGGGGGGAAATGACAGACTTTACAGATACGCAGTATTTT. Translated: CASRLGGEMTDFTDTQYF.

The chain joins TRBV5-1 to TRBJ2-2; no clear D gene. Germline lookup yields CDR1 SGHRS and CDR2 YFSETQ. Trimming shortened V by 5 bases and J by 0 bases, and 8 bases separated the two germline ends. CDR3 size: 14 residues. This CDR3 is CASRESANTGELFF. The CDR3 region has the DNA TGCGCCAGCAGAGAGTCCGCGAACACCGGGGAGCTGTTTTTT. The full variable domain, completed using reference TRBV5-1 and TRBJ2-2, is KAGVTQTPRYLIKTRGQQVTLSCSPISGHRSVSWYQQTPGQGLQFLFEYFSETQRNKGNFPGRFSGRQFSNSRSEMNVSTLELGDSALYLCASRESANTGELFFGEGSRLTVL.

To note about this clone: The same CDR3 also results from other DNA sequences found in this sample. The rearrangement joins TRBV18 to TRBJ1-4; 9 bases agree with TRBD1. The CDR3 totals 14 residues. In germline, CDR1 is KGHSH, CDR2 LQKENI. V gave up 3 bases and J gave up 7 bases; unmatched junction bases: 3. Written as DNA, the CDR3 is TGTGCCAGCTCACCCCGACAGGGGGGTGAAAAACTGTTTTTT. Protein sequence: CASSPRQGGEKLFF.

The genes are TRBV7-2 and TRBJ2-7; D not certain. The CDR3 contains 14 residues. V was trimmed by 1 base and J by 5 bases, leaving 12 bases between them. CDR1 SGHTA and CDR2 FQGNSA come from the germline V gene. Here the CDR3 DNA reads TGTGCCAGCAGCTTAGAAACAGCTCACAACGAGCAGTACTTC. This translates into CASSLETAHNEQYF.

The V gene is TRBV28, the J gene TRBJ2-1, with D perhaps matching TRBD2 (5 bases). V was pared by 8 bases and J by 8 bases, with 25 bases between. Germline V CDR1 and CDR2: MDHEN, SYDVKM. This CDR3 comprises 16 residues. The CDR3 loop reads CASPPTNPRFGDEQFF. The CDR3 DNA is TGTGCCAGCCCGCCGACTAACCCCCGATTTGGCGATGAGCAGTTCTTC.

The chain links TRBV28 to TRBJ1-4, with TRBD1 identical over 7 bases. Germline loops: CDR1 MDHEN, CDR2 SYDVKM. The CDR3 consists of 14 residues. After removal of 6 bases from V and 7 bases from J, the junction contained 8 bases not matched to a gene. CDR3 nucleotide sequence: TGTGCCAGCAGATCCGGGACAGTGGTTGAAAAACTGTTTTTT. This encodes CASRSGTVVEKLFF.

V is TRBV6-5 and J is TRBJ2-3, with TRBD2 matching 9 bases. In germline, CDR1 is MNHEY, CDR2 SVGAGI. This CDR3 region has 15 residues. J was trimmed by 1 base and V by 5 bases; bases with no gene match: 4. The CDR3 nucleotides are TGTGCCAGCAGTCGACTAGCGGCCCGCACAGATACGCAGTATTTT. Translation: CASSRLAARTDTQYF.

The CDR3 sequence: CAWTLAEEQYF. CDR3 bases: TGTGCCTGGACGTTGGCGGAAGAGCAGTACTTC. This rearrangement joins TRBV30 to TRBJ2-7, with D uncertain. Trimming cost V 4 bases and J 7 bases, with 11 bases left between them. In germline, CDR1 is GTSNPN, CDR2 SVGIG (reference sequence). The CDR3 totals 11 residues.

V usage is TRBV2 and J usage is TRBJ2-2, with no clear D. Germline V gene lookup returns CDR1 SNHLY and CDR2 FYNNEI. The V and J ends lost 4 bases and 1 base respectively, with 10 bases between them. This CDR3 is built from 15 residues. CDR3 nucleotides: TGTGCCAGCAGTGGGCGGACCCTGAACACCGGGGAGCTGTTTTTT. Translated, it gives CASSGRTLNTGELFF.

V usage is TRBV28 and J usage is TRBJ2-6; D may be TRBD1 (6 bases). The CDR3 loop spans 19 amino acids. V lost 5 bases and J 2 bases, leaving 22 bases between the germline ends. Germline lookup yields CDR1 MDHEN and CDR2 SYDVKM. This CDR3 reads CASSLTGPGQLAGANVLTF. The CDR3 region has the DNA TGTGCCAGCAGTCTTACAGGGCCCGGACAGCTAGCTGGGGCCAACGTCCTGACTTTC.

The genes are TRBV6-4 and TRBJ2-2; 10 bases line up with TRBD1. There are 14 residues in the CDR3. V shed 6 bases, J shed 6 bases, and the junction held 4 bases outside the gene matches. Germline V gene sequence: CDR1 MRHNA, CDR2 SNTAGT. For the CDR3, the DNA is TGTGCCAGCAGCGGGACAGGGGCGGCCGGGGAGCTGTTTTTT. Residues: CASSGTGAAGELFF.

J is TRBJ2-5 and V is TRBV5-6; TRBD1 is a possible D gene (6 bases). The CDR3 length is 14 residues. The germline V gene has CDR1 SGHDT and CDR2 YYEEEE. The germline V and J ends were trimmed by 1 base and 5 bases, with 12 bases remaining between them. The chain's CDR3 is CASSLRQGMETQYF. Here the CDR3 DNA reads TGTGCCAGCAGCTTGAGGCAGGGGATGGAGACCCAGTACTTC.

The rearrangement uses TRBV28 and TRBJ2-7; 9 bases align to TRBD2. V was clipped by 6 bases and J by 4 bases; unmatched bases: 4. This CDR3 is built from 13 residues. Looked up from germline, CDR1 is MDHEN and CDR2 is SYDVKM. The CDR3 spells CASRAGGPYEQYF. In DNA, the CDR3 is TGTGCCAGCAGGGCGGGAGGGCCTTACGAGCAGTACTTC.

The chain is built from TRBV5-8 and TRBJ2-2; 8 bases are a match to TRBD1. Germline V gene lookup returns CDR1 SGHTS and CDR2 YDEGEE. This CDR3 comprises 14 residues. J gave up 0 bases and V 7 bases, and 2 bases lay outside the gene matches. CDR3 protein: CASRDRSNTGELFF. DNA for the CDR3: TGTGCCAGCCGGGACAGGTCGAACACCGGGGAGCTGTTTTTT.

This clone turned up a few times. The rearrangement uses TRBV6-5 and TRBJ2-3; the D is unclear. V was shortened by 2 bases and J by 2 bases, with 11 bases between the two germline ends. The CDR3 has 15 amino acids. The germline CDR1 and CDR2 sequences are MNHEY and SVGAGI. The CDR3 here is CASSYDWSNTDTQYF. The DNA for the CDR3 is TGTGCCAGCAGTTACGACTGGAGCAACACAGATACGCAGTATTTT.

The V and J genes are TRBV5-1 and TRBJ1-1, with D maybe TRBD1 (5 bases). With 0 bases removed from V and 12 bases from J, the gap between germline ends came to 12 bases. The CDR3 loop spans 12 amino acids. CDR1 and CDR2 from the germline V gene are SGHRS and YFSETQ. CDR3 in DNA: TGCGCCAGCAGCTTGGGATCGGGGCTTACTTTCTTT. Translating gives CASSLGSGLTFF. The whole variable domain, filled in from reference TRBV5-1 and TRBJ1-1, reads KAGVTQTPRYLIKTRGQQVTLSCSPISGHRSVSWYQQTPGQGLQFLFEYFSETQRNKGNFPGRFSGRQFSNSRSEMNVSTLELGDSALYLCASSLGSGLTFFGQGTRLTVV.

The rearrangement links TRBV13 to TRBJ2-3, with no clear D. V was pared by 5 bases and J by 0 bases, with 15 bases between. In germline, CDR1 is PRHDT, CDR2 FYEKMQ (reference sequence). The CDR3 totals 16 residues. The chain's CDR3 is CASSRILSSSTDTQYF. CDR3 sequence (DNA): TGTGCCAGCAGCCGAATACTTAGTTCTAGCACAGATACGCAGTATTTT.

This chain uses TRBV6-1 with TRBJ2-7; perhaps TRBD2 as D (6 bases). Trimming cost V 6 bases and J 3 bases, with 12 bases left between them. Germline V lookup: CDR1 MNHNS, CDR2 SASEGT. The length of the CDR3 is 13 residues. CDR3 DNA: TGTGCCAGCAGCACTAGCTGGAACTACGAGCAGTACTTC. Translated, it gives CASSTSWNYEQYF.

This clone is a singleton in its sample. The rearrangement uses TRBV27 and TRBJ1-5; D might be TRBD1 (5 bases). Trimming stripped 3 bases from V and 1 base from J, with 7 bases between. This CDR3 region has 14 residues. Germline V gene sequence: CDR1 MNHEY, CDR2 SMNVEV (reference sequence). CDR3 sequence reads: CASSLGRSNQPQHF. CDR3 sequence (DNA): TGTGCCAGCAGTTTGGGACGGAGCAATCAGCCCCAGCATTTT.

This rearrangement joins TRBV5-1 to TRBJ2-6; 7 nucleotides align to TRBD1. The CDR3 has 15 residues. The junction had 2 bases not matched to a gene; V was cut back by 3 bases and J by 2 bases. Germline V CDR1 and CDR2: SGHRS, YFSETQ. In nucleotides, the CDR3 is TGCGCCAGCAGCTCCGACAGGGCTGGGGCCAACGTCCTGACTTTC. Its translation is CASSSDRAGANVLTF.

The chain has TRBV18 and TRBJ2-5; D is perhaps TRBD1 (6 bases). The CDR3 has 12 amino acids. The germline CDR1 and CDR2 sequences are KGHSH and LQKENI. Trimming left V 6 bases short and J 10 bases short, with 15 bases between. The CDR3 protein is CASSGDTEGQYF. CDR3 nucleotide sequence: TGTGCCAGCTCTGGGGACACCGAGGGCCAGTACTTC.

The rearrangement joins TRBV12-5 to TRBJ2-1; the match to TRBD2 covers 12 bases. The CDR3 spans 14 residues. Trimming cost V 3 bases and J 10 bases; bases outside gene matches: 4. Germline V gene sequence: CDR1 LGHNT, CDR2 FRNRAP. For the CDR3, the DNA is TGTGCTAGTGGTTTATCCGGACTAGCGGGAGAGCAGTTCTTC. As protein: CASGLSGLAGEQFF. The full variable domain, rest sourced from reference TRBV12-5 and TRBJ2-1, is DARVTQTPRHKVTEMGQEVTMRCQPILGHNTVFWYRQTMMQGLELLAYFRNRAPLDDSGMPKDRFSAEMPDATLATLKIQPSEPRDSAVYFCASGLSGLAGEQFFGPGTRLTVL.

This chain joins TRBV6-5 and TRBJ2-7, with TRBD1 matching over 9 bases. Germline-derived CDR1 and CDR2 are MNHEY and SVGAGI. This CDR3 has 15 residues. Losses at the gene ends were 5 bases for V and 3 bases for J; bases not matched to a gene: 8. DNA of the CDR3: TGTGCCAGCAGTCTTGACAGGGGGAGACTCTACGAGCAGTACTTC. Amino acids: CASSLDRGRLYEQYF.